This T cell receptor beta chain is drawn from a study of metastatic and nonmetastatic thyroid tumors. About the study: Thyroid patients, malignant and benign, had repertoires compared across blood and tumor or nodule tissue. Findings and limits, study-wide: As reported, TCR beta diversity in blood and tumor was significantly higher in malignant thyroid tumors than in benign nodules.

This clone showed up many times. The target antigen is unknown. Methods used by the authors: What underpinned the distant-metastasis classifier for papillary thyroid cancer was the set of CDR3 differences across clinicopathological groups. TCRdb re-processed the PCR reads through MiXCR. The V and J calls and clone size come from TCRdb's table, not from the authors' own analysis. The table shows about 30,000 clones, with around a quarter occurring only once. This CDR3 comprises 16 residues. Per the germline V gene, CDR1 is SEHNR and CDR2 is FQNEAQ (reference sequence). Trimming at V came to 5 bases and at J to 6 bases, leaving 12 bases not matched to a gene. Patients underwent thyroid surgery, and none had received any treatment before it.

Sequencing input: blood. The chain combines TRBV7-9 with TRBJ2-2; TRBD1 agrees at 7 bases. The origin of this receptor is a female donor with papillary thyroid cancer or a benign thyroid nodule (not recorded which). Some clones in this sample may be carry-over from other donors' samples. This chain's CDR3 is CASSLTGSQGAGELFF. CDR3 sequence (DNA): TGTGCCAGCAGCCTCACCGGGTCCCAGGGGGCCGGGGAGCTGTTTTTT.